This TCR beta chain was captured by sequencing in a study of CD8+CD57+ T cells in acquired aplastic anemia. The study, taken as a whole, reports: The CD8+ Simpson's diversity of patients and controls was not significantly different.

Concerning this clonotype: Its antigen is unknown.

The template for TCR beta VDJ and CDR3 sequence profiling was genomic DNA. TCRdb called the reads again in MiXCR, with one record for every CDR3 protein. This sample carries about 210,000 distinct CDR3 sequences, 34% of them seen once, and the ten largest clones take roughly 1.1%. Germline trimming cut 5 bases from V and 5 bases from J; bases unmatched to any gene: 12. There are 17 residues in the CDR3. Per the germline V gene, CDR1 is LNHDA and CDR2 is SQIVND (reference sequence). This TCR was recovered from a human donor in good health, serving as a control. The chain combines TRBV19 with TRBJ1-2, with TRBD1 matching 12 bases. Sequencing input: sorted CD4+, CD8+, or CD8+CD57+ T cells (not recorded which) from PBMCs. CDR3 protein: CASSPGLGGQGAYGYTF. The CDR3 DNA reads as TGTGCCAGTAGTCCTGGATTAGGGGGACAGGGGGCGTATGGCTACACCTTC.